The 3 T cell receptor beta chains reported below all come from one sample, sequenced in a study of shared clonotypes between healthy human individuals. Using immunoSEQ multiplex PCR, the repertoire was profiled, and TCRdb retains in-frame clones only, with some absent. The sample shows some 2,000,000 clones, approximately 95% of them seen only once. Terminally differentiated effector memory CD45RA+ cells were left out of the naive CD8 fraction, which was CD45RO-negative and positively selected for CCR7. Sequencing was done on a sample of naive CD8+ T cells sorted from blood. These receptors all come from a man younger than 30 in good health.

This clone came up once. The DNA of the CDR3 is TGCGCCAGCAGCCAAGATCCGCGGGGGGTCACTGAAGCTTTCTTT. Translation gives CASSQDPRGVTEAFF. The V gene is TRBV4-1, the J gene TRBJ1-1; D perhaps matches TRBD1 (5 bases). V dropped 0 bases and J dropped 4 bases, with 12 bases sitting between them. Germline CDR1 reads MGHRA; CDR2 reads YSYEKL. This CDR3 is 15 amino acids long.

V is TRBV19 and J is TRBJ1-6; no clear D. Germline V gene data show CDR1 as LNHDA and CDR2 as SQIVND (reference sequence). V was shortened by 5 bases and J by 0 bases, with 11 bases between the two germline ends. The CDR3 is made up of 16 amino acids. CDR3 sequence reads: CASSHQPSSYNSPLHF. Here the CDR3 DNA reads TGTGCCAGTAGTCATCAGCCGAGCTCCTATAATTCACCCCTCCACTTT.

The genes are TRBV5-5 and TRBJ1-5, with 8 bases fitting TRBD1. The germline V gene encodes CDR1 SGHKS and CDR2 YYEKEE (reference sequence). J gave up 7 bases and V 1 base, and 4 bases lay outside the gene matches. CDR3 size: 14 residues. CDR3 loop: CASSLWQGAQPQHF. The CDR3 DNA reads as TGTGCCAGCAGCTTGTGGCAGGGGGCCCAGCCCCAGCATTTT.